This TCR beta chain was identified during a study of cytomegalovirus exposure and HLA in healthy donors. 13 Jbeta primers and 60 Vbeta primers were used for the PCR. Generated by immunoSEQ multiplex PCR, the TCRdb table keeps only in-frame clones and is missing some. This sample has hundreds of thousands of clones; around four fifths occur once, and the top ten carry 0.5% to 0.7%. In germline, CDR1 is SGHDT, CDR2 YYEEEE. This CDR3 contains 17 residues. V was trimmed by 1 base and J by 3 bases, leaving 16 bases between them. The specimen was PBMCs. The V call is TRBV5-6, the J call TRBJ1-4, with D tentatively TRBD1 (6 bases). The TCR comes from a woman aged 40 to 55 in good health and CMV-seronegative. Here the CDR3 reads CASSLRLTGNANEKLFF. CDR3 coding DNA: TGTGCCAGCAGCTTGAGATTAACAGGGAATGCTAATGAAAAACTGTTTTTT.